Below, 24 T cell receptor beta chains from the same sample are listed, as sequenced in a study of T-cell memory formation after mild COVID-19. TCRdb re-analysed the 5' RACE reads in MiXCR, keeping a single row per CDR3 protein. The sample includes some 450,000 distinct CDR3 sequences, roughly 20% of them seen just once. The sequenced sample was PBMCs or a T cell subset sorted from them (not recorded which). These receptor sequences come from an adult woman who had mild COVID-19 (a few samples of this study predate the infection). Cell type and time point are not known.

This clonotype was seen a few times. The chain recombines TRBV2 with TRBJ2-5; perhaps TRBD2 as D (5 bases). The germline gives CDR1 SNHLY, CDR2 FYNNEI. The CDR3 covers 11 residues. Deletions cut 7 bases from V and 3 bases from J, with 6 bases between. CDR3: CASKAEETQYF. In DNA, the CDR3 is TGTGCCAGCAAAGCGGAAGAGACCCAGTACTTC.

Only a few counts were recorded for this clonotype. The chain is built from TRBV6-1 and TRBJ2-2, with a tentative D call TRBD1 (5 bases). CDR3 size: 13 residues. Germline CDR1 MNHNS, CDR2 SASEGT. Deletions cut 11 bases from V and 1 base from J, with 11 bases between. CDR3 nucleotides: TGTGCCGCGGTACAGGAGAACACCGGGGAGCTGTTTTTT. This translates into CAAVQENTGELFF.

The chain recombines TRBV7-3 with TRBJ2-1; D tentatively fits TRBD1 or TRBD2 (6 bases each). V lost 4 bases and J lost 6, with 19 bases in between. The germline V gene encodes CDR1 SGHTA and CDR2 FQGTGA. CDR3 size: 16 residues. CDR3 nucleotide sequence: TGTGCCAGCAGCTCGGACGGGAGAATGGGGGCCAATGAGCAGTTCTTC. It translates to CASSSDGRMGANEQFF. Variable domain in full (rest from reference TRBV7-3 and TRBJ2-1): GAGVSQTPSNKVTEKGKYVELRCDPISGHTALYWYRQSLGQGPEFLIYFQGTGAADDSGLPNDRFFAVRPEGSVSTLKIQRTERGDSAVYLCASSSDGRMGANEQFFGPGTRLTVL.

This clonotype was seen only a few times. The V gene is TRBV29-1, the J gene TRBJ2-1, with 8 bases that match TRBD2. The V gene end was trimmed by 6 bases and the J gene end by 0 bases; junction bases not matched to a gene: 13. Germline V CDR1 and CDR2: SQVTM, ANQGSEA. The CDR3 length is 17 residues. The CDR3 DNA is TGCAGCGTCGGGGGGGTTTATTCATGGGGCTCCTACAATGAGCAGTTCTTC. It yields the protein CSVGGVYSWGSYNEQFF.

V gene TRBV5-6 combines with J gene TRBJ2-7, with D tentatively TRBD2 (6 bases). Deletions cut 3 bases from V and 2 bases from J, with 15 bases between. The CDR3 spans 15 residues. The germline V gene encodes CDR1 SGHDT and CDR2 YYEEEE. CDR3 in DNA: TGTGCCAGCAGCTCCTTGGTAGCGGACCCCTACGAGCAGTACTTC. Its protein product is CASSSLVADPYEQYF.

CDR3 coding DNA: TGCGCCAGCAGCTTGGTACCTAGCGGGGGGGCCGTCATAACCGGGGAGCTGTTTTTT. Its translation is CASSLVPSGGAVITGELFF. The J gene is TRBJ2-2, the V gene TRBV5-1, with 12 bases fitting TRBD2. Per the germline V gene, CDR1 is SGHRS and CDR2 is YFSETQ. The junction had 11 bases not matched to a gene; V was cut back by 0 bases and J by 5 bases. This CDR3 contains 19 residues.

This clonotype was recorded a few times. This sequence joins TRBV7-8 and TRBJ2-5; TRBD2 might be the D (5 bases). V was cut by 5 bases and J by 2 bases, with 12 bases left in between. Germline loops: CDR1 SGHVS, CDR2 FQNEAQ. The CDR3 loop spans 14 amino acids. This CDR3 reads CASSPGRTQETQYF. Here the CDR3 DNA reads TGTGCCAGCAGCCCTGGCAGGACTCAAGAGACCCAGTACTTC.

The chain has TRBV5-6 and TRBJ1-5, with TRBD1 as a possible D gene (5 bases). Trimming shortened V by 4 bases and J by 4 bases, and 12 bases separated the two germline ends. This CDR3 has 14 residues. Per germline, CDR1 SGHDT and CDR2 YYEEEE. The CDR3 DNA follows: TGTGCCAGCAGCCGGAGGGACTGGAATCAGCCCCAGCATTTT. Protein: CASSRRDWNQPQHF.

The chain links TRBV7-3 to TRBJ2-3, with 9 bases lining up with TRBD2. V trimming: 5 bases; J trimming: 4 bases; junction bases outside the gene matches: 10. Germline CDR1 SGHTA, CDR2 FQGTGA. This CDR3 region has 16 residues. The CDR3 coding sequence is TGTGCCAGCAGCCGACAGGCGGGAGGGCCTCCAGATACGCAGTATTTT. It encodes CASSRQAGGPPDTQYF. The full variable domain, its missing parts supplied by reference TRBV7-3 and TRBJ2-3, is GAGVSQTPSNKVTEKGKYVELRCDPISGHTALYWYRQSLGQGPEFLIYFQGTGAADDSGLPNDRFFAVRPEGSVSTLKIQRTERGDSAVYLCASSRQAGGPPDTQYFGPGTRLTVL.

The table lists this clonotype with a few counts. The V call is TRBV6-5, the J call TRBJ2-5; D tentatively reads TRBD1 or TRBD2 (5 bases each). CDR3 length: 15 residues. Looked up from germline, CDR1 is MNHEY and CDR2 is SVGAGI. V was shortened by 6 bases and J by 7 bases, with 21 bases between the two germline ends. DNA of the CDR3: TGTGCCAGCAGCCCTTTTCCTGGGACCCCAGCGACCCAGTACTTC. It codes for CASSPFPGTPATQYF.

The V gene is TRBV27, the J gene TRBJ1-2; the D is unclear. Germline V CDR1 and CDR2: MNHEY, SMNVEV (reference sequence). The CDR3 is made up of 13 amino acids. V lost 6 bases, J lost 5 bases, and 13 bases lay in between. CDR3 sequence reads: CASSRGRRYGYTF. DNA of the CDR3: TGTGCCAGCAGCCGAGGACGGAGATATGGCTACACCTTC.

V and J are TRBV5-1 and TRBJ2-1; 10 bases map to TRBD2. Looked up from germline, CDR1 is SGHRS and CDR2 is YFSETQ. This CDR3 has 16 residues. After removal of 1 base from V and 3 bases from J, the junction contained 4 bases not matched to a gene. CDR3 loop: CASSLWASGSYNEQFF. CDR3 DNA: TGCGCCAGCAGCTTGTGGGCTAGCGGGAGCTACAATGAGCAGTTCTTC.

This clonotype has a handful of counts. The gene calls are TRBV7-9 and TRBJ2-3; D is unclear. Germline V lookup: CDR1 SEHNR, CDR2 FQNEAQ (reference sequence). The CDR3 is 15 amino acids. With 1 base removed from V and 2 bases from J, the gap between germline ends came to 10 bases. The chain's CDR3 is CASSLGRSTTDTQYF. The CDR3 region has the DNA TGTGCCAGCAGCTTAGGGCGGAGCACCACAGATACGCAGTATTTT.

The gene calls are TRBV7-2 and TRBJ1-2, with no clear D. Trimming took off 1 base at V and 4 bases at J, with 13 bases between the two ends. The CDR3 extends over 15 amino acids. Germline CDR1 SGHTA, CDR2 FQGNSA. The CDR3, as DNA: TGTGCCAGCAGCTTAGACCTAGGACCGAGCTATGGCTACACCTTC. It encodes CASSLDLGPSYGYTF.

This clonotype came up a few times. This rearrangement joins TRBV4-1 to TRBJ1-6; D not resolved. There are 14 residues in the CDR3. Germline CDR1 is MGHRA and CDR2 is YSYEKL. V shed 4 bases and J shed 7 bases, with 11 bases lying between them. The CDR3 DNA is TGCGCCAGCAGCCGCAACTTCGGGAATTCACCCCTCCACTTT. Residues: CASSRNFGNSPLHF.

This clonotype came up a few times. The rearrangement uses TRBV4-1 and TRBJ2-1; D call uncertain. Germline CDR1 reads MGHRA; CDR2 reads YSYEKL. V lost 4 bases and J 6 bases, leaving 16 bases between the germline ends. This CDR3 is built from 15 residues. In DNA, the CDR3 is TGCGCCAGCAGCCCCAGCCTGATAAGGGCCAATGAGCAGTTCTTC. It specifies CASSPSLIRANEQFF.

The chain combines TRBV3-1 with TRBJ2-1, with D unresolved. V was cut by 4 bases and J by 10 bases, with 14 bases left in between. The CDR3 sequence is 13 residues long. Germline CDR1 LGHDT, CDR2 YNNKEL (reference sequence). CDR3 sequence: CASSLLISSEQFF. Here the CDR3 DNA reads TGTGCCAGCAGCCTTCTAATTAGTTCGGAGCAGTTCTTC.

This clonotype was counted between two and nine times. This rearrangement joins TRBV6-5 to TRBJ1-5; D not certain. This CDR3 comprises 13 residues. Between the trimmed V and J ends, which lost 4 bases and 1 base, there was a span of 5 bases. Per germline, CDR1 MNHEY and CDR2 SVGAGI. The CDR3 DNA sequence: TGTGCCAGCAGTTTCAGGAGCAATCAGCCCCAGCATTTT. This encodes CASSFRSNQPQHF.

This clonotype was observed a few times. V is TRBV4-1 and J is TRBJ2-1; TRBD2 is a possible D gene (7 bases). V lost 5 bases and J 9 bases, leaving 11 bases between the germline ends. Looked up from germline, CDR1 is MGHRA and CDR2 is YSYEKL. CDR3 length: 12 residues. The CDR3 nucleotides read TGCGCCAGCAGCGGACTAGGGGGTGAGCAGTTCTTC. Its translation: CASSGLGGEQFF.

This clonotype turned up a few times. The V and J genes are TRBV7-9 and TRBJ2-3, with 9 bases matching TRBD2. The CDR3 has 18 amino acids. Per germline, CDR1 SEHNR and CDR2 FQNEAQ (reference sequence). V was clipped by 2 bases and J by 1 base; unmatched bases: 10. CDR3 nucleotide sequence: TGTGCCAGCAGCTTAACAGGGAAGACTAGCGGAGGCACAGATACGCAGTATTTT. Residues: CASSLTGKTSGGTDTQYF. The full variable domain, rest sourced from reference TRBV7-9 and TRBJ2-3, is DTGVSQNPRHKITKRGQNVTFRCDPISEHNRLYWYRQTLGQGPEFLTYFQNEAQLEKSRLLSDRFSAERPKGSFSTLEIQRTEQGDSAMYLCASSLTGKTSGGTDTQYFGPGTRLTVL.

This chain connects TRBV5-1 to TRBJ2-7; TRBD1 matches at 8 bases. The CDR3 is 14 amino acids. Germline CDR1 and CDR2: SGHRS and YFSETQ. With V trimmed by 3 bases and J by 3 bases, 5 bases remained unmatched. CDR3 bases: TGCGCCAGCAGCTATACCGGGACAGGCTACGAGCAGTACTTC. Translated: CASSYTGTGYEQYF.

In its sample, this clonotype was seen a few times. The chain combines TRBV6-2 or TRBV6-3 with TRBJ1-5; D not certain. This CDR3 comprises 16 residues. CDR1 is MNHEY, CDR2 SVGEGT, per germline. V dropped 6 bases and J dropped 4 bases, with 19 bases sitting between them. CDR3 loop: CASSLERDGWNQPQHF. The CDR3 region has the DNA TGTGCCAGCAGCCTCGAAAGGGATGGATGGAATCAGCCCCAGCATTTT.

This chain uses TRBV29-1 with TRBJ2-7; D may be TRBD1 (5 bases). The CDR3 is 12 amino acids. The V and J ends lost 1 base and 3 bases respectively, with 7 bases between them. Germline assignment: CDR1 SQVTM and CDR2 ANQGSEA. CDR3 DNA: TGCAGCGTTGAAGCCCAGGGCTACGAGCAGTACTTC. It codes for CSVEAQGYEQYF.

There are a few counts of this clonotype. CDR3: CAVGLAGGETQYF. CDR3 in DNA: TGTGCCGTGGGACTAGCGGGAGGAGAGACCCAGTACTTC. This sequence joins TRBV9 and TRBJ2-5; 15 bases align to TRBD2. The V gene's germline CDR1 is SGDLS and CDR2 YYNGEE. The CDR3 is 13 amino acids. Germline trimming cut 10 bases from V and 4 bases from J; bases unmatched to any gene: 2. The variable domain in full, completed from reference TRBV9 and TRBJ2-5, reads DSGVTQTPKHLITATGQRVTLRCSPRSGDLSVYWYQQSLDQGLQFLIQYYNGEERAKGNILERFSAQQFPDLHSELNLSSLELGDSALYFCAVGLAGGETQYFGPGTRLLVL.